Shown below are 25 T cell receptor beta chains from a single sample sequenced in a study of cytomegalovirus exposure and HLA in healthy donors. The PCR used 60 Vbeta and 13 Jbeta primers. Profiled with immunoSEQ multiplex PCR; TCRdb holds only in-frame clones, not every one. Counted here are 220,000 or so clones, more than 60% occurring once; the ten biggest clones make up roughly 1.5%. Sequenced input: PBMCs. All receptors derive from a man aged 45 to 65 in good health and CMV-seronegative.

In DNA form, the CDR3 reads TGTGCCAGCAGCGAGGGGGGACAGGGGGGTTCCTACGAGCAGTACTTC. Residues: CASSEGGQGGSYEQYF. The chain uses TRBV9 and TRBJ2-7; the match to TRBD1 covers 11 bases. V was clipped by 3 bases and J by 1 base; unmatched bases: 6. This CDR3 is 16 amino acids long. In germline, CDR1 is SGDLS, CDR2 YYNGEE.

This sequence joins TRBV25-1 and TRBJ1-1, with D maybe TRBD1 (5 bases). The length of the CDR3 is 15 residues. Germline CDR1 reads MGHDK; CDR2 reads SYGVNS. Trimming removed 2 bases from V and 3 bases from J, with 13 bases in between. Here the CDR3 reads CASSETGGGDTEAFF. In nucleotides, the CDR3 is TGTGCCAGCAGTGAAACCGGTGGAGGGGACACTGAAGCTTTCTTT.

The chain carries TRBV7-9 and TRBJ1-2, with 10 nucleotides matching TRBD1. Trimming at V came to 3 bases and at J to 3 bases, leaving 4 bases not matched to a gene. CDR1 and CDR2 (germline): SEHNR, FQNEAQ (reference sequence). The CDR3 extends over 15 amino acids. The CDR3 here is CASSLDGTGDYGYTF. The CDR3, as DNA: TGTGCCAGCAGCTTGGACGGGACAGGGGACTATGGCTACACCTTC.

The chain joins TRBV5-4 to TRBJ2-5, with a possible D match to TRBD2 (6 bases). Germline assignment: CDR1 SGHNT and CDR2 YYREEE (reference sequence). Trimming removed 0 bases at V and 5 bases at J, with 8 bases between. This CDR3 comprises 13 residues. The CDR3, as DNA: TGTGCCAGCAGCTTGGGCAGCGGGGAGACCCAGTACTTC. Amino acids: CASSLGSGETQYF.

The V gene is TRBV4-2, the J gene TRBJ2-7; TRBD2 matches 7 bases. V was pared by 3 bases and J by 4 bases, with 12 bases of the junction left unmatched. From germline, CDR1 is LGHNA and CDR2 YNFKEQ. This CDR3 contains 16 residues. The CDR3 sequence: CASSQEDLADIYEQYF. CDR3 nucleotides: TGTGCCAGCAGCCAGGAGGATCTAGCGGACATATACGAGCAGTACTTC.

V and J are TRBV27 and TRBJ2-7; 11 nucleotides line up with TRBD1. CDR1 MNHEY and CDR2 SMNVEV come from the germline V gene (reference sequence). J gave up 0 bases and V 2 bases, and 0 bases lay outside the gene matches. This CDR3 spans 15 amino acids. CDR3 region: CASSLGTGGSYEQYF. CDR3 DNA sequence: TGTGCCAGCAGTTTAGGGACAGGGGGCTCCTACGAGCAGTACTTC.

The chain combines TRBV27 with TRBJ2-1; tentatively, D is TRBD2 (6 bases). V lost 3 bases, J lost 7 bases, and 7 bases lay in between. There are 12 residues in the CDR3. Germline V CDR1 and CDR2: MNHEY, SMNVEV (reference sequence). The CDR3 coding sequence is TGTGCCAGCAGTTTGGGGGGAAATGAGCAGTTCTTC. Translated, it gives CASSLGGNEQFF.

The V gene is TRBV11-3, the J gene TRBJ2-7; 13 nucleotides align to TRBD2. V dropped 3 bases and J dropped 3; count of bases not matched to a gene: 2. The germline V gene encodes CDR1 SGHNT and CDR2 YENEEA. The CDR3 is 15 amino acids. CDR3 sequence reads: CASSLGLAGIYEQYF. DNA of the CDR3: TGTGCCAGCAGCTTGGGACTAGCGGGGATCTACGAGCAGTACTTC.

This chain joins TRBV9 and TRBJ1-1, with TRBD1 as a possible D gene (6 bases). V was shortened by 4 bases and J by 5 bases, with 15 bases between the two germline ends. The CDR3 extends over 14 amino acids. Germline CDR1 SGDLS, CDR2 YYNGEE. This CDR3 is CASSSNRAGTEAFF. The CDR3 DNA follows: TGTGCCAGCAGCTCTAACAGGGCCGGAACTGAAGCTTTCTTT.

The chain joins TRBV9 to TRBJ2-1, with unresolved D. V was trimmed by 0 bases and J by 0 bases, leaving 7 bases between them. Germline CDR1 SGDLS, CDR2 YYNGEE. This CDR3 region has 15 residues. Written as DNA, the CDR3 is TGTGCCAGCAGCGTAGACTGGAGCTCCTACAATGAGCAGTTCTTC. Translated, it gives CASSVDWSSYNEQFF.

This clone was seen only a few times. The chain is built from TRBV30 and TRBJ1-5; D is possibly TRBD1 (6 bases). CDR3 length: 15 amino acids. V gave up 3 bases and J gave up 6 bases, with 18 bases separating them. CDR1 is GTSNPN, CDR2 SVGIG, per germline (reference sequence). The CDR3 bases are TGTGCCTGGAGGAGAGGGGGTAGCGTTAGTCAGCCCCAGCATTTT. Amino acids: CAWRRGGSVSQPQHF.

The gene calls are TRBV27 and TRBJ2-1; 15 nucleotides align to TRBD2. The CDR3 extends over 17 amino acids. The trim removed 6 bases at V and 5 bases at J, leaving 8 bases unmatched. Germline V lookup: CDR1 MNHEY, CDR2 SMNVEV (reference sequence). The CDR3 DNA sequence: TGTGCCAGCAGAACGCTGGGGACTAGCGGGAGGAACAATGAGCAGTTCTTC. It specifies CASRTLGTSGRNNEQFF.

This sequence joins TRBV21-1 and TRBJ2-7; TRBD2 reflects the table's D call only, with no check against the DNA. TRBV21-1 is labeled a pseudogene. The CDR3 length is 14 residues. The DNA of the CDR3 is TGTGCCAATCCAGGCGGGTCAGGTACCCACGAGCAGTACTTC. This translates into CANPGGSGTHEQYF.

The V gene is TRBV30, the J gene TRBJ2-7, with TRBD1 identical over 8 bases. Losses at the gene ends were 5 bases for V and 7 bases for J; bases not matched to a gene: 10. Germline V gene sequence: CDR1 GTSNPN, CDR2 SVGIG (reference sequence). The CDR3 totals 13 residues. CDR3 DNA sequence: TGTGCCTGGCTCTTGGACAGGGAAAAAGAGCAGTACTTC. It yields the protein CAWLLDREKEQYF.

The CDR3 DNA is TGTGCCAGCAGTCTCCTTACAGGGGCCAATTCACCCCTCCACTTT. Translated: CASSLLTGANSPLHF. The chain recombines TRBV27 with TRBJ1-6; 7 positions match TRBD1. V lost 5 bases, J lost 7 bases, and 8 bases stayed unmatched. The CDR3 contains 15 residues. Germline loops: CDR1 MNHEY, CDR2 SMNVEV (reference sequence).

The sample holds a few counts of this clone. The CDR3 region is CASSAGYEQYF. The CDR3 bases are TGTGCCAGCAGCGCCGGTTACGAGCAGTACTTC. The rearrangement uses TRBV9 and TRBJ2-7; no reliable D call. The CDR3 consists of 11 residues. Germline V gene data show CDR1 as SGDLS and CDR2 as YYNGEE. V was pared by 3 bases and J by 4 bases, with 5 bases between.

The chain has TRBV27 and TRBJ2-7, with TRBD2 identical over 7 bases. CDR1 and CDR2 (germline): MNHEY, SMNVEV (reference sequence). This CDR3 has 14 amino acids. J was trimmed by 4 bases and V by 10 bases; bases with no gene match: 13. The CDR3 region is CATREDRLIYEQYF. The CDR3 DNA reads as TGTGCCACCCGGGAGGACCGTCTGATTTACGAGCAGTACTTC.

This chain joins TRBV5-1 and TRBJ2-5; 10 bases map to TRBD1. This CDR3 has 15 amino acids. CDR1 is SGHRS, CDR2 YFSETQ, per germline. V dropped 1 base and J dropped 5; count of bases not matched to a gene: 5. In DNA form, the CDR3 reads TGCGCCAGCAGCTTGCGACAGGGGGCGCGGGAGACCCAGTACTTC. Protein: CASSLRQGARETQYF.

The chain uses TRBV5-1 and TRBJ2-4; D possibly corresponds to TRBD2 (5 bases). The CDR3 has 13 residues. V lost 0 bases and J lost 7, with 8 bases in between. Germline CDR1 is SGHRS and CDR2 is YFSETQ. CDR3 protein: CASSLEGGNIQYF. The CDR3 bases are TGCGCCAGCAGCTTGGAAGGAGGCAACATTCAGTACTTC.

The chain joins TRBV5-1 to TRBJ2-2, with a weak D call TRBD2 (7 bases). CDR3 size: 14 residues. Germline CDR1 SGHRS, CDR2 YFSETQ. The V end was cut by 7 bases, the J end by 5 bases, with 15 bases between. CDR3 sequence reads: CASGGGRETGELFF. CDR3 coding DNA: TGCGCCAGCGGGGGCGGGAGAGAAACCGGGGAGCTGTTTTTT.

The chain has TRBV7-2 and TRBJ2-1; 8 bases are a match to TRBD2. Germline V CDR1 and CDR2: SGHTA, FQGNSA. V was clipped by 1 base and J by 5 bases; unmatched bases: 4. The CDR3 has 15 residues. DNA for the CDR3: TGTGCCAGCAGCTTAGACAGCGGGAGCCACAATGAGCAGTTCTTC. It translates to CASSLDSGSHNEQFF.

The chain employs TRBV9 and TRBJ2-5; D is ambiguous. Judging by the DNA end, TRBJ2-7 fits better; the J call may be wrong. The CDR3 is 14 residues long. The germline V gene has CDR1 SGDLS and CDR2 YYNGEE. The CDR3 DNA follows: TGTGCCAGCAGCGTAACCAGCGTGATCTACGAGCAGTACTTC. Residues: CASSVTSVIYEQYF.

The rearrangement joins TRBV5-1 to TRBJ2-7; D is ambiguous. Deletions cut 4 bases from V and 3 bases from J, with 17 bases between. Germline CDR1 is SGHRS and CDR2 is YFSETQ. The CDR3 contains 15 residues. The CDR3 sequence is CASSPTSSTFYEQYF. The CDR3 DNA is TGCGCCAGCAGCCCGACTTCCTCCACTTTCTACGAGCAGTACTTC.

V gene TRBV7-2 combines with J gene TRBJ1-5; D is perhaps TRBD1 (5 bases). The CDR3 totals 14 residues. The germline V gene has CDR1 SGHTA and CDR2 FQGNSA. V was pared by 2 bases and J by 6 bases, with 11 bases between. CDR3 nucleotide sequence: TGTGCCAGCAGCTTAACGGGGGGGGGTCAGCCCCAGCATTTT. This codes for CASSLTGGGQPQHF. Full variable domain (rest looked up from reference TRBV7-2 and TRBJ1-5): GAGVSQSPSNKVTEKGKDVELRCDPISGHTALYWYRQSLGQGLEFLIYFQGNSAPDKSGLPSDRFSAERTGGSVSTLTIQRTQQEDSAVYLCASSLTGGGQPQHFGDGTRLSIL.

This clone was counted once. The CDR3 DNA is TGTGCCACCAGCGCCCGGGACAGGGGTTACTACGAGCAGTACTTC. Residues: CATSARDRGYYEQYF. The V call is TRBV15, the J call TRBJ2-7; TRBD1 agrees at 10 bases. The CDR3 spans 15 residues. CDR1 is LNHNV and CDR2 is YYDKDF in the germline V gene (reference sequence). V shed 5 bases, J shed 3 bases, and the junction held 7 bases outside the gene matches.